The clone carrying this T cell receptor beta chain has more than one count but fewer than ten. Trimming cost V 6 bases and J 0 bases, with 11 bases left between them. Germline assignment: CDR1 DFQATT and CDR2 SNEGSKA (reference sequence). There are 14 residues in the CDR3. This record comes from a study of T cells in Graves' hyperthyroidism and ophthalmopathy. The source material, RNA transcripts, was used to amplify TCR beta CDR3 regions. TCR CDR3 underwent first-round RT-PCR with the HTBI primer set. Via MiXCR, TCRdb re-called the multiplex PCR reads, giving one row per CDR3 protein. The profile shows a few hundred thousand distinct CDR3 sequences, 15% to 18% of them singletons. The study excluded patients with uncontrolled infection, other autoimmune disease, pregnancy or lactation.

The receptor comes from a woman aged 25-40 years with Graves' hyperthyroidism. The sample consisted of blood. The chain links TRBV20-1 to TRBJ1-4; maybe TRBD1 (5 bases). The CDR3 sequence is CSAPTDSTNEKLFF. The CDR3 bases are TGCAGTGCCCCGACAGACTCAACTAATGAAAAACTGTTTTTT.